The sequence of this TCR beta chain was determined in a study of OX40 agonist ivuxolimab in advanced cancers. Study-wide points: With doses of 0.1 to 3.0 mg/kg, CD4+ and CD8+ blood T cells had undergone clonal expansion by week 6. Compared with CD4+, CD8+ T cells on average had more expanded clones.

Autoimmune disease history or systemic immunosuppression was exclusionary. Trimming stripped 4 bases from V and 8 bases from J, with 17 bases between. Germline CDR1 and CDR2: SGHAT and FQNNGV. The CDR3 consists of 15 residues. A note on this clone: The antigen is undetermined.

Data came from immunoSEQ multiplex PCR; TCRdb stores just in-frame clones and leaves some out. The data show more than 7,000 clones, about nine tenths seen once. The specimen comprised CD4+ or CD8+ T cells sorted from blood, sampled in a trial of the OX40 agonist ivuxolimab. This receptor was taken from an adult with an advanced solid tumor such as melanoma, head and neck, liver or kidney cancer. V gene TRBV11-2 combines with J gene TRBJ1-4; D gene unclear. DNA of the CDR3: TGTGCCAGCAGCTCCTGGGAAGGGAAAGGAGAAAAACTGTTTTTT. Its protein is CASSSWEGKGEKLFF.